This TCR beta chain was retrieved from a study of somatic mutations in cytotoxic T cells in rheumatoid arthritis. For the study at large: Before any treatment began, 30 to 35 ml EDTA peripheral blood was collected from patients right after diagnosis.

This clone was observed a few times. Assay used: immunoSEQ multiplex PCR; TCRdb lists only in-frame clones, some missing. The sample records under 20,000 clones, over 60% being singletons. Sequencing input: CD8+ T cells sorted from blood. This TCR derives from an adult with rheumatoid arthritis.

The CDR3 spells CASSQTTYNEQFF. The CDR3 DNA sequence: TGTGCCAGCAGCCAGACCACCTACAATGAGCAGTTCTTC. The rearrangement joins TRBV7-2 to TRBJ2-1; no clear D gene. The CDR3 consists of 13 residues. V shed 5 bases and J shed 2 bases, with 7 bases lying between them. Germline assignment: CDR1 SGHTA and CDR2 FQGNSA.